This T cell receptor (beta chain) comes out of a study of CD8+CD57+ T cells in acquired aplastic anemia. A note on this clonotype: Its antigen is as yet unknown.

It was patients with CD8+CD57+ cell expansion by flow cytometry who were chosen for sequencing. Severe acquired aplastic anemia was diagnosed in all patients. Profiles of TCR beta VDJ and CDR3 were generated from a genomic DNA template. TCRdb called the reads again in MiXCR, with one record for every CDR3 protein. The sample has 16,000 or so distinct CDR3 sequences; around two fifths are singletons. Study findings and constraints: Reduced diversity was recorded for CD8+CD57+ cells relative to total CD4+ and CD8+ pools in patients.

Per germline, CDR1 DFQATT and CDR2 SNEGSKA (reference sequence). The V and J ends lost 5 bases and 6 bases respectively, with 11 bases between them. The CDR3 covers 13 residues. Sequencing was performed on CD8+CD57+ T cells sorted from PBMCs. As for subset: bead-enriched CD8+CD57+ effector memory T cells from SAA patients. The sequence was obtained from a human donor with aplastic anemia. This rearrangement joins TRBV20-1 to TRBJ1-6, with a tentative D call TRBD1 (5 bases). The CDR3 here is CSAFGHLNSPLHF. The CDR3 DNA follows: TGCAGTGCTTTCGGACACCTTAATTCACCCCTCCACTTT.